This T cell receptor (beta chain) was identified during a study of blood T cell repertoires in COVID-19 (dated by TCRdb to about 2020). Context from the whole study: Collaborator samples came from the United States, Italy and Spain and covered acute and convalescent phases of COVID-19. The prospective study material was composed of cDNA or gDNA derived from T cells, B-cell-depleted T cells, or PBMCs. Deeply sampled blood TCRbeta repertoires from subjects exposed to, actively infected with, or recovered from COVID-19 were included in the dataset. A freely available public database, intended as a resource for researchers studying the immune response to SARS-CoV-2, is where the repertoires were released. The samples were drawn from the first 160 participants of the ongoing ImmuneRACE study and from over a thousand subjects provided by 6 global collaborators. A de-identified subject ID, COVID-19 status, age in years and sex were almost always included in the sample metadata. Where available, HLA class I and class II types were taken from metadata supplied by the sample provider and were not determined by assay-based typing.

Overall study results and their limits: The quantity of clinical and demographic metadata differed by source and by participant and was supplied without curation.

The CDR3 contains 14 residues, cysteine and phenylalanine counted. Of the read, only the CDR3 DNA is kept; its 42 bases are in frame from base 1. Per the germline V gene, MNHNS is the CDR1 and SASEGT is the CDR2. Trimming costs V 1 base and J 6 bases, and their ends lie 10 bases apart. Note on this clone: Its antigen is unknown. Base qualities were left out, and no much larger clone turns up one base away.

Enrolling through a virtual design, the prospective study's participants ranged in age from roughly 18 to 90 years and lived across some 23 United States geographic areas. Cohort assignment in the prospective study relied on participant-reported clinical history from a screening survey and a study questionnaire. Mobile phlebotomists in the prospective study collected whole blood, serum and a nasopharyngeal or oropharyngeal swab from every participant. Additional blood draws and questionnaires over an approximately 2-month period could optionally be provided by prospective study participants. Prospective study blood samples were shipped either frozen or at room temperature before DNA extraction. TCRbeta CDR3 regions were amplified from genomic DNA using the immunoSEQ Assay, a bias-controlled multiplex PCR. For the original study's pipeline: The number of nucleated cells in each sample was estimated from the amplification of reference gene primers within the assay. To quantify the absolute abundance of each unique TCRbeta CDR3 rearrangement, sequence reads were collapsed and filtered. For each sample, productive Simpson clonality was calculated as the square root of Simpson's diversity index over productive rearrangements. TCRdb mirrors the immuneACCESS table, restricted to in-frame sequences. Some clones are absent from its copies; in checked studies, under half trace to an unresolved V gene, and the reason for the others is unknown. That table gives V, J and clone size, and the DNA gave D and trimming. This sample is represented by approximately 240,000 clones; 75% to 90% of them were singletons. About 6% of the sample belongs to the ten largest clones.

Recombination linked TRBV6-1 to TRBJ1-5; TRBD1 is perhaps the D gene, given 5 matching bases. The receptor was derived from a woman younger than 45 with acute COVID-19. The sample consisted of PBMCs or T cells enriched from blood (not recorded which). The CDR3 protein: CASSEVGGSQPQHF. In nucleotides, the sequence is TGTGCCAGCAGTGAAGTTGGGGGGAGTCAGCCCCAGCATTTT.